The clone carrying this T cell receptor beta chain was seen just once. Its antigen is unidentified. These data belong to a study of OX40 agonist ivuxolimab in advanced cancers. The overall study: Treatment of patients was with ivuxolimab, an agonistic anti-OX40 (CD134) antibody. Patients got intravenous ivuxolimab at 0.01 to 10 mg/kg every 2 weeks. General study findings and limits: Averaged across samples, CD8+ T cells carried more expanded clones than CD4+ did.

Individuals having autoimmune disease history or systemic immunosuppression were not enrolled. Clones were sequenced by immunoSEQ multiplex PCR, and TCRdb holds only the in-frame ones, with some missing. Seen here are about 100,000 clones, roughly 89% observed once, and the top ten hold under 0.2%. CDR3 length: 16 amino acids. Germline assignment: CDR1 SGHRS and CDR2 YFSETQ. The V segment lost 2 bases and the J segment 5 bases; nucleotides outside the gene matches: 10. The specimen was CD4+ or CD8+ T cells sorted from blood, collected in a trial of the OX40 agonist ivuxolimab. The V call is TRBV5-1, the J call TRBJ2-7; TRBD2 aligns across 10 bases. The TCR comes from an adult with an advanced solid tumor such as melanoma, head and neck, liver or kidney cancer. CDR3 coding DNA: TGCGCCAGCAGCTTCGGGGGAACTAGCGGGAACCACGAGCAGTACTTC. Its protein product is CASSFGGTSGNHEQYF.